The 17 T cell receptor beta chains reported below all come from one sample, sequenced in a study of cytotoxic CD8 clonotypes in ibrutinib-treated CLL. Only in-frame clones appear in the TCRdb table, and some are missing; sequencing was by immunoSEQ multiplex PCR. The table includes over 110,000 clones, around 93% detected once. The sequenced sample was PBMCs, obtained after 12 months of ibrutinib treatment. All receptors derive from a human donor with chronic lymphocytic leukemia.

V usage is TRBV4-1 and J usage is TRBJ2-7, with 9 positions matching TRBD1. After removal of 3 bases from V and 3 bases from J, the junction contained 9 bases not matched to a gene. The CDR3 runs 16 residues. Germline V CDR1 and CDR2: MGHRA, YSYEKL. The chain's CDR3 is CASSHDVGQGIYEQYF. CDR3 sequence (DNA): TGCGCCAGCAGCCATGATGTGGGACAGGGCATCTACGAGCAGTACTTC.

The gene calls are TRBV27 and TRBJ2-7; 8 bases agree with TRBD1. CDR3 length: 14 residues. The V gene's germline CDR1 is MNHEY and CDR2 SMNVEV (reference sequence). The ends lost 5 bases at V and 3 bases at J; junction bases unmatched: 6. In nucleotides, the CDR3 is TGTGCCAGCAGTCAGGGGGCGATGAGCTACGAGCAGTACTTC. The encoded protein is CASSQGAMSYEQYF.

This chain links TRBV21-1 with TRBJ2-1. TRBV21-1 is recorded as a pseudogene. The CDR3 is made up of 10 amino acids. DNA of the CDR3: TGTGCCAGCAGCGCCAATGAGCAGTTCTTC. This codes for CASSANEQFF.

The genes are TRBV7-3 and TRBJ2-1; D remains unclear. V dropped 1 base and J dropped 6 bases, with 7 bases sitting between them. The germline gives CDR1 SGHTA, CDR2 FQGTGA. The CDR3 has 13 amino acids. DNA of the CDR3: TGTGCCAGCAGCTTAAAATACCCCAATGAGCAGTTCTTC. Translating it yields CASSLKYPNEQFF.

The chain links TRBV6-4 to TRBJ2-2; no definite D call. Between the trimmed V and J ends, which lost 6 bases and 2 bases, there was a span of 13 bases. The CDR3 is 15 residues long. The germline V gene has CDR1 MRHNA and CDR2 SNTAGT. In nucleotides, the CDR3 is TGTGCCAGCAGCACCTTGGGAATCAACACCGGGGAGCTGTTTTTT. Its translation: CASSTLGINTGELFF.

The rearrangement joins TRBV19 to TRBJ1-4; the match to TRBD1 covers 7 bases. The germline V gene has CDR1 LNHDA and CDR2 SQIVND (reference sequence). Trimming removed 6 bases from V and 0 bases from J; junction bases left unmatched: 1. The CDR3 has 14 amino acids. Here the CDR3 reads CASRQGATNEKLFF. Written as DNA, the CDR3 is TGTGCCAGTAGGCAGGGGGCAACTAATGAAAAACTGTTTTTT.

The chain uses TRBV7-2 and TRBJ2-1; D not certain. Per germline, CDR1 SGHTA and CDR2 FQGNSA. The CDR3 has 13 residues. The V end lost 5 bases, the J end lost 7 bases, and 12 bases lay between the germline ends. The CDR3 DNA reads as TGTGCCAGCAGCCCCGCAGGTTTTAATGAGCAGTTCTTC. Protein product: CASSPAGFNEQFF. The full variable domain, with the rest looked up from reference TRBV7-2 and TRBJ2-1, is GAGVSQSPSNKVTEKGKDVELRCDPISGHTALYWYRQSLGQGLEFLIYFQGNSAPDKSGLPSDRFSAERTGGSVSTLTIQRTQQEDSAVYLCASSPAGFNEQFFGPGTRLTVL.

V and J are TRBV21-1 and TRBJ2-1; no check of the table's D call, TRBD1, against the DNA was made. TRBV21-1 is recorded as a pseudogene. CDR3 length: 16 amino acids. CDR3 residues: CASSKAAGDPKGEQFF. DNA of the CDR3: TGTGCCAGCAGCAAAGCCGCAGGGGACCCTAAGGGTGAGCAGTTCTTC.

The chain uses TRBV5-1 and TRBJ1-1; no reliable D call. This CDR3 spans 15 amino acids. V was pared by 0 bases and J by 6 bases, with 15 bases between. The germline gives CDR1 SGHRS, CDR2 YFSETQ. CDR3 sequence (DNA): TGCGCCAGCAGCTTGGGGGCCCCGGGTGGGGCTGAAGCTTTCTTT. Its protein is CASSLGAPGGAEAFF.

The J gene is TRBJ2-3, the V gene TRBV7-2, with 8 bases lining up with TRBD1. CDR3 length: 16 residues. CDR1 is SGHTA, CDR2 FQGNSA, per germline. The V gene end was trimmed by 5 bases and the J gene end by 1 base; junction bases not matched to a gene: 8. CDR3 sequence reads: CASSLQGAQGTDTQYF. The CDR3 DNA sequence: TGTGCCAGCAGCCTCCAGGGGGCGCAAGGCACAGATACGCAGTATTTT.

This chain joins TRBV4-2 and TRBJ1-3; 8 bases agree with TRBD1. Trimming took 3 bases from V and 1 from J; bases not matched to a gene: 5. This CDR3 has 16 residues. Germline assignment: CDR1 LGHNA and CDR2 YNFKEQ. The CDR3 coding sequence is TGTGCCAGCAGCCATACCCGGACAGGGTCTGGAAACACCATATATTTT. It yields the protein CASSHTRTGSGNTIYF.

This clone showed up just once. The CDR3 region has the DNA TGTGCCAGCAGCCCCTCCCCACAGAACACTGAAGCTTTCTTT. Its translation: CASSPSPQNTEAFF. The rearrangement uses TRBV7-3 and TRBJ1-1; no clear D. With 5 bases removed from V and 1 base from J, the gap between germline ends came to 11 bases. The V gene's germline CDR1 is SGHTA and CDR2 FQGTGA. The CDR3 is 14 residues long.

The rearrangement links TRBV4-3 to TRBJ2-7; weak D call: TRBD2 (6 bases). This CDR3 has 14 residues. V lost 0 bases to trimming and J lost 6 bases, with 12 bases between them. Germline V gene lookup returns CDR1 LGHNA and CDR2 YSLEER. CDR3 DNA: TGCGCCAGCAGCCAAGAGGGACTGGGCAGCGAGCAGTACTTC. This gives the protein CASSQEGLGSEQYF.

The V gene is TRBV11-2, the J gene TRBJ1-1; D ambiguous. Germline V gives CDR1 SGHAT, CDR2 FQNNGV. The CDR3 consists of 11 residues. Trimming shortened V by 0 bases and J by 5 bases, and 1 base separated the two germline ends. The CDR3 bases are TGTGCCAGCAGCTTAGAGACTGAAGCTTTCTTT. It translates to CASSLETEAFF.

This chain links TRBV18 with TRBJ2-1, with D maybe TRBD2 (6 bases). V lost 2 bases and J 8 bases, leaving 16 bases between the germline ends. Germline assignment: CDR1 KGHSH and CDR2 LQKENI. The CDR3 sequence is 15 residues long. The CDR3 nucleotides read TGTGCCAGCTCACCAAGTTCGGGAGTTGGCGATGAGCAGTTCTTC. This codes for CASSPSSGVGDEQFF.

The chain uses TRBV6-1 and TRBJ1-2; D gene ambiguous. This CDR3 region has 13 residues. The V end was cut by 0 bases, the J end by 7 bases, with 9 bases between. Looked up from germline, CDR1 is MNHNS and CDR2 is SASEGT. Here the CDR3 DNA reads TGTGCCAGCAGTGAAGCGCCGATCTTTGGCTACACCTTC. Translated, it gives CASSEAPIFGYTF.

CDR3 in DNA: TGTGCCAGCAGTTTGAGAGGGCGAGGGACCCAGTACTTC. Protein: CASSLRGRGTQYF. The chain joins TRBV28 to TRBJ2-5, with a possible D match to TRBD2 (5 bases). The V gene's germline CDR1 is MDHEN and CDR2 SYDVKM. V lost 3 bases and J lost 7, with 12 bases in between. CDR3 size: 13 residues. The full variable domain, in which reference TRBV28 and TRBJ2-5 provide the parts outside the CDR3, is DVKVTQSSRYLVKRTGEKVFLECVQDMDHENMFWYRQDPGLGLRLIYFSYDVKMKEKGDIPEGYSVSREKKERFSLILESASTNQTSMYLCASSLRGRGTQYFGPGTRLLVL.